Listed below are T cell receptor beta chains from one sample, sequenced in a study of blood T cell repertoires in COVID-19. The protocol was immunoSEQ multiplex PCR, while the TCRdb copy is restricted to in-frame clones and leaves out a portion. The sample gives more than 250,000 clones, 70% to 90% of which show up once; less than 6% is in the top ten. Sequenced: peripheral blood. The receptors shown here come from a man in his sixties who had recovered from COVID-19. CDR3s include the opening cysteine and the closing phenylalanine or tryptophan. D genes are given only for firm matches. Expanded clones get a size class; other rows say once, few or many, or leave the size out.

-	-	TRBV6-6	TRBJ1-2	TGTGCCAGCAGTTACCAACAGGGATCTAACTATGGCTACACCTTC	CASSYQQGSNYGYTF
-	TRBD1	TRBV5-1	TRBJ2-7	TGCGCCAGCATGCTGGGACAGAGCCGAACCTCCGAGCAGTACTTC	CASMLGQSRTSEQYF
-	TRBD2	TRBV6-6	TRBJ2-2	TGTGCCAGCAGCCTCACTAGCGGGAGGGAAGGCGGGGAGCTGTTTTTT	CASSLTSGREGGELFF
-	TRBD2	TRBV5-1	TRBJ2-1	TGCGCCAGCAGCCTCGAGCGGGGCTCCTACAATGAGCAGTTCTTC	CASSLERGSYNEQFF
-	-	TRBV29-1	TRBJ1-1	TGCAGCGTTGACAGGGGTGATGAAGCTTTCTTT	CSVDRGDEAFF
-	TRBD2	TRBV2	TRBJ2-3	TGTGCCAGCAGTGAAGAGAGCGGGGCCATTACAGATACGCAGTATTTT	CASSEESGAITDTQYF
-	-	TRBV6-4	TRBJ2-2	TGTGCCAGCAGTGGGGCTCTCGGCGGGGAGCTGTTTTTT	CASSGALGGELFF
-	TRBD1	TRBV7-2	TRBJ1-1	TGTGCCAGCAGCTTGACAGGGAGGAGCACTGAAGCTTTCTTT	CASSLTGRSTEAFF
-	TRBD1	TRBV7-6	TRBJ1-1	TGTGCCAGCAGTCAGAGGTCCCAGGGGGCGCCCGGCGGCACTGAAGCTTTCTTT	CASSQRSQGAPGGTEAFF
-	-	TRBV6-5	TRBJ2-1	TGTGCCAGCAGTTACTACTCAGGTCGCAATGAGCAGTTCTTC	CASSYYSGRNEQFF
-	-	TRBV5-4	TRBJ2-1	TGTGCCAGCAGCTTGCAGGGCTCCTACAATGAGCAGTTCTTC	CASSLQGSYNEQFF
-	-	TRBV6-5	TRBJ2-7	TGTGCCAGCAGACCGTTCCAGAAAGACTACGAGCAGTACTTC	CASRPFQKDYEQYF
few	TRBD1	TRBV7-7	TRBJ2-5	TGTGCTAGCAGCCCCCCCGGGACAGGGTTTCAGACCCAGTACTTC	CASSPPGTGFQTQYF
-	-	TRBV6-6	TRBJ2-2	TGTGCCAGCAGCGCCCTAGAAAACACCGGGGAGCTGTTTTTT	CASSALENTGELFF
-	-	TRBV2	TRBJ1-3	TGTGCCAGCAGTGGAGAGACTGGAAACACCATATATTTT	CASSGETGNTIYF
few	TRBD1	TRBV5-6	TRBJ1-6	TGTGCCAGCAGCCTAACACAGGGGGCTGGTAATTCACCCCTCCACTTT	CASSLTQGAGNSPLHF
-	TRBD2	TRBV5-4	TRBJ2-3	TGTGCCAGCAGCCGAAGCGGGGGGGCCGCAGATACGCAGTATTTT	CASSRSGGAADTQYF
-	-	TRBV4-1	TRBJ1-1	TGCGCCAGCAGCCAAGATTTCGGGTTTGGGAACACTGAAGCTTTCTTT	CASSQDFGFGNTEAFF
-	TRBD2	TRBV30	TRBJ2-1	TGTGCCTGGAGTCCCCCGACTAGCTCAAACCCCTACAATGAGCAGTTCTTC	CAWSPPTSSNPYNEQFF
once	-	TRBV18	TRBJ2-1	TGTGCCAGCTCACCACCCGGGTTGGGCAATGAGCAGTTCTTC	CASSPPGLGNEQFF
-	-	TRBV24-1	TRBJ2-5	TGTGCCACCAGTGACCCGAGGGTAGAGACCCAGTACTTC	CATSDPRVETQYF
-	TRBD2	TRBV10-1	TRBJ2-7	TGCGCCAGCAGTGAGTCGAGGACTAGCGGGCTGGCTGCTTCAGGGCAGTACTTC	CASSESRTSGLAASGQYF
-	-	TRBV12-3/TRBV12-4	TRBJ2-2	TGTGCCAGCAAAACTTATACCGGGGAGCTGTTTTTT	CASKTYTGELFF